Listed below are T cell receptor beta chains from one sample, sequenced in a study of graft-versus-host responses after intestinal transplantation. Antigens of these TCRs are unknown. Only in-frame clones appear in the TCRdb table, and some are missing; sequencing was by immunoSEQ multiplex PCR. The sample lists more than 90,000 clones, 85% to 95% occurring once. Sequenced material: unstimulated CD8+ T cells sorted from spleen or lymph node cells, taken before transplant. The receptor set was obtained from a human donor who was the organ donor for an intestinal transplant. Both conserved end residues are part of each CDR3. A D gene is named only where the DNA matches it firmly. Not all rows give a size; the values are once, few, many and, for expanded clones, a class.

v_gene	d_gene	abundance	j_gene	CDR3aa	CDR3nt
TRBV9	-	-	TRBJ2-5	CASSVGWERETQYF	TGTGCCAGCAGCGTAGGGTGGGAGAGGGAGACCCAGTACTTC
TRBV7-9	-	-	TRBJ2-1	CASSPVDQWEQFF	TGTGCCAGCAGCCCGGTCGACCAGTGGGAGCAGTTCTTC
TRBV23-1	-	-	TRBJ2-7	CASSQFRPPVVRYEQYF	TGCGCCAGCAGTCAATTCAGGCCCCCAGTGGTCAGGTACGAGCAGTACTTC
TRBV4-3	-	-	TRBJ1-2	CASSQELGGSHYGYTF	TGCGCCAGCAGCCAAGAATTGGGGGGATCACACTATGGCTACACCTTC
TRBV7-9	-	-	TRBJ2-1	CASSLANAYNEQFF	TGTGCCAGCAGCTTAGCGAACGCCTACAATGAGCAGTTCTTC
TRBV18	-	-	TRBJ2-1	CASSRGVTYTYNEQFF	TGTGCCAGCTCACGCGGAGTTACGTACACCTACAATGAGCAGTTCTTC
TRBV9	-	-	TRBJ2-7	CASSVTGGAGDYEQYF	TGTGCCAGCAGCGTGACAGGGGGAGCGGGAGACTACGAGCAGTACTTC
TRBV4-3	-	-	TRBJ2-1	CASSQDWNEQFF	TGCGCCAGCAGCCAAGACTGGAATGAGCAGTTCTTC
TRBV6-5	TRBD2	-	TRBJ2-7	CASSGLAGGGYEQYF	TGTGCCAGCAGTGGCCTAGCGGGAGGAGGCTACGAGCAGTACTTC
TRBV9	-	once	TRBJ2-3	CASSVDEVPRTDTQYF	TGTGCCAGCAGCGTAGACGAGGTGCCCCGCACAGATACGCAGTATTTT
TRBV7-9	TRBD1	-	TRBJ1-3	CASSFQGGPSGNTIYF	TGTGCCAGCAGCTTTCAAGGGGGCCCATCTGGAAACACCATATATTTT
TRBV5-1	TRBD2	-	TRBJ2-7	CASSSTSGSHEQYF	TGCGCCAGCAGCTCCACTAGCGGGAGCCACGAGCAGTACTTC
TRBV29-1	-	-	TRBJ2-7	CSVADRLPQYEQYF	TGCAGCGTTGCCGACAGGCTCCCACAGTACGAGCAGTACTTC
TRBV5-6	-	-	TRBJ2-7	CASSLVQTATYEQYF	TGTGCCAGCAGCTTGGTACAGACGGCAACCTACGAGCAGTACTTC
TRBV15	-	-	TRBJ1-5	CATSRDWGEGQPQHF	TGTGCCACCAGCAGAGATTGGGGGGAAGGACAGCCCCAGCATTTT
TRBV6-1	-	-	TRBJ1-1	CASSEIRGGRAFF	TGTGCCAGCAGTGAAATTAGGGGTGGTAGAGCTTTCTTT
TRBV6-5	TRBD1	-	TRBJ2-5	CASNAGGETQYF	TGTGCCAGCAATGCAGGGGGAGAGACCCAGTACTTC
TRBV11-2	-	-	TRBJ2-1	CASSARKNEQFF	TGTGCCAGCAGCGCCCGCAAGAATGAGCAGTTCTTC
TRBV6-5	-	once	TRBJ1-1	CASTRQFEAFF	TGTGCCAGCACAAGACAGTTTGAAGCTTTCTTT
TRBV10-3	-	few	TRBJ1-3	CAIKSGAEHTIYF	TGTGCCATTAAAAGTGGGGCCGAGCACACCATATATTTT
TRBV28	-	-	TRBJ2-5	CASSLAGGTQETQYF	TGTGCCAGCAGTTTGGCGGGCGGGACACAAGAGACCCAGTACTTC
TRBV6-5	TRBD1	-	TRBJ2-7	CASRTDRVYEQYF	TGTGCCAGCAGGACCGACAGGGTCTACGAGCAGTACTTC
TRBV5-4	-	-	TRBJ2-1	CASSSLGVRGMGYNEQFF	TGTGCCAGCAGCTCGTTAGGGGTTCGCGGGATGGGATACAATGAGCAGTTCTTC
TRBV19	TRBD1	-	TRBJ1-4	CASSIDGQETRGLEKLFF	TGTGCCAGTAGTATTGATGGACAGGAAACCCGTGGGCTTGAAAAACTGTTTTTT
TRBV30	TRBD2	-	TRBJ2-7	CAWSVGGSYEQYF	TGTGCCTGGAGTGTCGGGGGGAGCTACGAGCAGTACTTC
TRBV7-4	-	once	TRBJ1-2	CASSPDGVRTHNYGYTF	TGTGCCAGCAGTCCCGACGGGGTCCGGACCCATAACTATGGCTACACCTTC
TRBV27	-	-	TRBJ2-1	CASSLGPNNEQFF	TGTGCCAGCAGCCTAGGACCGAACAATGAGCAGTTCTTC
TRBV27	TRBD1	once	TRBJ1-5	CASSFVGGQGNQPQHF	TGTGCCAGCAGTTTTGTAGGGGGCCAAGGCAATCAGCCCCAGCATTTT
TRBV7-9	TRBD2	-	TRBJ2-7	CASSFSGGEQYF	TGTGCCAGCAGCTTTTCGGGGGGCGAGCAGTACTTC
TRBV30	-	-	TRBJ2-3	CAWMGRSQGGTDTQYF	TGTGCCTGGATGGGGCGGAGTCAAGGGGGCACAGATACGCAGTATTTT
TRBV7-9	-	-	TRBJ1-2	CASSSLTRPLNYGYTF	TGTGCCAGCAGCTCCCTTACTCGGCCCCTCAACTATGGCTACACCTTC
TRBV27	-	once	TRBJ1-1	CASGVQGNTEAFF	TGTGCCAGCGGGGTTCAGGGTAACACTGAAGCTTTCTTT
TRBV28	TRBD2	-	TRBJ2-3	CASSPGTSGSDTQYF	TGTGCCAGCAGCCCAGGGACTAGCGGGAGCGATACGCAGTATTTT
TRBV5-1	TRBD2	-	TRBJ2-1	CASSFKTSGIEQFF	TGCGCCAGCAGCTTCAAGACTAGCGGGATAGAGCAGTTCTTC
TRBV4-1	-	-	TRBJ2-2	CASSQDVGELFF	TGCGCCAGCAGCCAAGATGTGGGGGAGCTGTTTTTT
TRBV30	TRBD2	-	TRBJ2-2	CAWKGLAGGGTGELFF	TGTGCCTGGAAGGGACTAGCGGGAGGAGGGACCGGGGAGCTGTTTTTT
TRBV5-4	-	-	TRBJ2-1	CASSLGGIPDNEQFF	TGTGCCAGCAGCTTGGGTGGGATTCCCGACAATGAGCAGTTCTTC
TRBV11-2	-	-	TRBJ2-1	CASSLDVLEQFF	TGTGCCAGCAGCTTAGATGTTTTGGAGCAGTTCTTC
TRBV2	TRBD1	-	TRBJ1-1	CASSERQGGVNTEAFF	TGTGCCAGCAGTGAGCGTCAGGGGGGTGTCAACACTGAAGCTTTCTTT
TRBV6-1	-	once	TRBJ1-2	CASSGANYGYTF	TGTGCCAGCAGTGGAGCGAACTATGGCTACACCTTC
TRBV5-6	-	-	TRBJ2-7	CASSLGGEQYF	TGTGCCAGCAGCTTGGGGGGCGAGCAGTACTTC
TRBV9	TRBD2	-	TRBJ2-2	CASSIPSGINTGELFF	TGTGCCAGCAGCATCCCTAGCGGGATAAACACCGGGGAGCTGTTTTTT
TRBV4-3	-	-	TRBJ2-7	CASSTEEGEEYEQYF	TGCGCCAGCAGCACAGAAGAGGGAGAGGAATACGAGCAGTACTTC
TRBV6-1	TRBD1	once	TRBJ2-7	CASNQRGQNTYEQYF	TGTGCCAGCAACCAAAGGGGACAGAATACCTACGAGCAGTACTTC
TRBV6-5	-	-	TRBJ2-7	CASRLGSASSYEQYF	TGTGCCAGCAGGTTAGGGTCTGCTTCCTCCTACGAGCAGTACTTC
TRBV4-2	-	-	TRBJ1-2	CASSQEARDRVGYGYTF	TGTGCCAGCAGCCAAGAGGCCCGAGACCGGGTGGGGTATGGCTACACCTTC
TRBV5-1	TRBD1	-	TRBJ2-6	CASSLGTGTGANVLTF	TGCGCCAGCAGCTTGGGGACAGGGACTGGGGCCAACGTCCTGACTTTC
TRBV5-1	-	-	TRBJ2-3	CASSFRVMADTQYF	TGCGCCAGCAGCTTCAGGGTAATGGCAGATACGCAGTATTTT
TRBV4-1	-	-	TRBJ2-3	CASSQVPTDTQYF	TGCGCCAGCAGCCAAGTACCGACAGATACGCAGTATTTT
TRBV27	TRBD2	-	TRBJ2-7	CASSAQLAGGPDEQYF	TGTGCCAGCAGTGCCCAACTAGCGGGAGGGCCGGACGAGCAGTACTTC
TRBV6-1	-	once	TRBJ1-6	CASSPRRNSPLHF	TGTGCCAGCAGCCCCCGAAGAAATTCACCCCTCCACTTT
TRBV29-1	-	-	TRBJ1-1	CSVTGNTEAFF	TGCAGCGTTACAGGGAACACTGAAGCTTTCTTT
TRBV28	-	-	TRBJ2-5	CASSLMGDGQETQYF	TGTGCCAGCAGTTTAATGGGGGATGGGCAAGAGACCCAGTACTTC
TRBV13	TRBD1	-	TRBJ1-2	CASSFRGRSYGYTF	TGTGCCAGCAGCTTCAGGGGGCGATCCTATGGCTACACCTTC